Listed below are T cell receptor beta chains from one sample, sequenced in a study of T cell responses to AZD1222 COVID-19 vaccine. Using immunoSEQ multiplex PCR, the repertoire was profiled, and TCRdb retains in-frame clones only, with some absent. The sample holds roughly 170,000 clones, around 90% seen once. The sample was peripheral blood, taken on day 0 of AZD1222 vaccination. The receptors come from an adult in good health. CDR3s include the opening cysteine and the closing phenylalanine or tryptophan. D genes are given only for firm matches. Clone sizes are given selectively: once, few, many, or a class where the clone is expanded.

TRBV2	once	TRBJ2-5	-	CASSAPGFQETQYF	TGTGCCAGCAGTGCTCCCGGCTTCCAGGAGACCCAGTACTTC
TRBV19	-	TRBJ1-1	-	CASSTERGRVNTEAFF	TGTGCCAGTAGTACCGAACGGGGTCGCGTGAACACTGAAGCTTTCTTT
TRBV7-8	-	TRBJ2-2	-	CASSSIRTGELFF	TGTGCCAGCAGCTCAATCCGCACCGGGGAGCTGTTTTTT
TRBV7-9	-	TRBJ2-1	-	CASSLELTRNNEQFF	TGTGCCAGCAGCTTAGAACTGACTAGAAACAATGAGCAGTTCTTC
TRBV28	-	TRBJ1-1	-	CASSSWTRGSTEAFF	TGTGCCAGCAGTTCTTGGACTAGGGGGTCGACTGAAGCTTTCTTT
TRBV4-3	-	TRBJ1-1	-	CASSLRGADTEAFF	TGCGCCAGCAGCCTTAGGGGGGCCGACACTGAAGCTTTCTTT
TRBV19	few	TRBJ1-1	-	CASTASVGGTEAFF	TGTGCCAGTACCGCCTCGGTCGGGGGCACTGAAGCTTTCTTT
TRBV5-1	-	TRBJ1-1	-	CASSGGPLNTEAFF	TGCGCCAGCAGCGGGGGACCGCTGAACACTGAAGCTTTCTTT
TRBV7-2	-	TRBJ2-5	-	CASSQFGKMETQYF	TGTGCCAGCAGCCAGTTTGGGAAGATGGAGACCCAGTACTTC
TRBV6-5	-	TRBJ2-1	-	CATRPRGGSYNEQFF	TGTGCCACCCGGCCCAGGGGGGGCTCCTACAATGAGCAGTTCTTC
TRBV25-1	-	TRBJ1-5	-	CASSRTGWYQPQHF	TGTGCCAGCAGTCGAACAGGGTGGTATCAGCCCCAGCATTTT
TRBV6-5	-	TRBJ1-2	-	CASSYVTANYGYTF	TGTGCCAGCAGTTACGTAACGGCAAACTATGGCTACACCTTC
TRBV14	-	TRBJ1-1	-	CASSQELVSPAFF	TGTGCCAGCAGCCAAGAATTGGTCTCTCCAGCTTTCTTT
TRBV6-6	-	TRBJ2-7	TRBD1	CASSPSGTGVVEQYF	TGTGCCAGCAGTCCATCCGGGACAGGGGTCGTCGAGCAGTACTTC
TRBV3-1/TRBV3-2	-	TRBJ2-1	TRBD2	CASSHSGWAYNEQFF	TGTGCCAGCAGCCATAGCGGGTGGGCCTACAATGAGCAGTTCTTC
TRBV7-6	-	TRBJ2-7	TRBD2	CASSLRAGGPYEQYF	TGTGCCAGCAGCTTAAGGGCGGGAGGGCCCTACGAGCAGTACTTC
TRBV9	-	TRBJ2-7	-	CASSVDTSYEQYF	TGTGCCAGCAGCGTAGACACGTCCTACGAGCAGTACTTC
TRBV28	-	TRBJ2-7	TRBD1	CASSDGTGAYEQYF	TGTGCCAGCAGTGACGGGACAGGGGCCTACGAGCAGTACTTC
TRBV19	-	TRBJ2-2	-	CASRQTSAGELFF	TGTGCCAGTAGGCAAACTAGTGCCGGGGAGCTGTTTTTT
TRBV30	once	TRBJ1-6	-	CASGGEGMGIGSPLHF	TGTGCCTCCGGGGGGGAGGGGATGGGCATAGGGTCACCCCTCCACTTT
TRBV7-8	-	TRBJ1-2	TRBD1	CASSGLPGQGRYGYTF	TGTGCCAGCAGCGGACTACCGGGACAGGGGCGGTATGGCTACACCTTC
TRBV19	-	TRBJ2-7	-	CASSMTGRVREQYF	TGTGCCAGTAGTATGACGGGCAGGGTGAGGGAGCAGTACTTC
TRBV7-8	-	TRBJ2-7	-	CASSGISGSYEQYF	TGTGCCAGCAGCGGAATATCGGGGTCCTACGAGCAGTACTTC
TRBV5-4	-	TRBJ1-2	-	CASSFGGRNYGYTF	TGTGCCAGCAGCTTCGGCGGGCGAAACTATGGCTACACCTTC
TRBV3-1/TRBV3-2	once	TRBJ1-1	-	CASSLGGGNTEAFF	TGTGCCAGCAGCCTAGGAGGAGGAAACACTGAAGCTTTCTTT
TRBV28	-	TRBJ1-5	-	CASNPSDGTNQPQHF	TGTGCCAGCAATCCCTCGGACGGTACCAATCAGCCCCAGCATTTT
TRBV30	-	TRBJ1-2	-	CAWSPGRSNYGYTF	TGTGCCTGGAGTCCGGGGCGAAGTAACTATGGCTACACCTTC
TRBV27	-	TRBJ2-7	TRBD1	CASSPRTGYEQYF	TGTGCCAGCAGTCCCCGGACAGGCTACGAGCAGTACTTC
TRBV7-9	-	TRBJ1-2	-	CASSPSGDGYAF	TGTGCCAGCAGCCCTTCTGGGGATGGCTACGCCTTC
TRBV18	-	TRBJ2-1	-	CASSPRSSYNEQFF	TGTGCCAGCTCACCTAGAAGCTCCTACAATGAGCAGTTCTTC
TRBV5-6	-	TRBJ2-2	-	CASSPRQRNTGELFF	TGTGCCAGCAGCCCCAGACAGCGGAACACCGGGGAGCTGTTTTTT
TRBV7-2	-	TRBJ2-7	-	CASSPHGRGSYEQYF	TGTGCCAGCAGCCCCCACGGGCGGGGATCCTACGAGCAGTACTTC
TRBV28	-	TRBJ1-1	-	CASSFANEAFF	TGTGCCAGCAGTTTTGCGAATGAAGCTTTCTTT
TRBV30	-	TRBJ1-5	-	CAWSAGAEGQPQHF	TGTGCCTGGAGTGCGGGGGCCGAGGGCCAGCCCCAGCATTTT
TRBV3-1/TRBV3-2	-	TRBJ2-4	TRBD1	CASSQDRDRGRVGNIQYF	TGTGCCAGCAGCCAAGATCGGGACAGGGGGCGCGTGGGAAACATTCAGTACTTC